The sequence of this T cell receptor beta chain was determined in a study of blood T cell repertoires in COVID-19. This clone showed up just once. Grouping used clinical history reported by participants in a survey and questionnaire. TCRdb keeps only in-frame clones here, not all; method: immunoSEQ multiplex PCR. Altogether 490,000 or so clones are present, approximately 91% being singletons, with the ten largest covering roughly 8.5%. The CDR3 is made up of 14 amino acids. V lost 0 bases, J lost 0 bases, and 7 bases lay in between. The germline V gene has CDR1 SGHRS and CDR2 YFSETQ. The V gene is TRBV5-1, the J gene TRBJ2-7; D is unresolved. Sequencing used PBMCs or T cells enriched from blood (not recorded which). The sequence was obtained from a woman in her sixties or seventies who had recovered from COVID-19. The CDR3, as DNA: TGCGCCAGCAGCTTGGACACCAACTCCTACGAGCAGTACTTC. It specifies CASSLDTNSYEQYF.